This T cell receptor beta chain comes out of a study of cytomegalovirus exposure and HLA in healthy donors listed by TCRdb under 2017. Regarding the complete study: In an earlier analysis of 587 of the donors, 250 to 350 Gb of sequence data and roughly 100 million unique TCR beta sequences from 150 million to 200 million T cells were reported. An earlier analysis of about 600 of the donors used high-throughput TCR beta sequencing to judge whether each TCR beta V gene segment behaved as functional or pseudogenic. To predict cytomegalovirus infection status, the study combined high-throughput TCR immunosequencing, statistical association of individual TCRs with disease status, and machine learning. HLA typing included class I and class II loci at four-digit resolution. Among the approximately 420 genotyped donors, approximately 76% belonged to the genetic ancestry cluster associated with self-reported Caucasian donors. In the later analysis, no new phenotypic data were used to find candidate immune exposures; instead, reliance was placed on TCR beta sequences and their occurrence across donors. A separate validation cohort of approximately 130 different subjects was used in addition to the 666-subject first cohort. Across approximately 420 genotyped donors of the cohort, an average of roughly 250,000 unique TCR beta nucleotide sequences per donor were sequenced, and roughly a sixth of those sequences were non-productive. Donor age, sex, ethnicity and CMV serostatus were compiled alongside the repertoire data. Every repertoire in the discovery cohort had been generated on one and the same sequencing platform. The study used immunosequencing to profile the T cell repertoires of 670 or so subjects and linked those repertoires to cytomegalovirus serostatus. A later genetic analysis took genome-wide SNP genotypes for about 55% of the 666 donors and used that subset as a discovery cohort. An early release that covered roughly 600 HLA-typed donors contained 300 to 350 gigabases of sequencing data and tens of millions of unique TCR sequences. To study patterns of TCR occurrence, a later analysis re-analyzed previously published TCR beta repertoires from hundreds of donors and added high-resolution HLA genotyping. Several DR-DQ haplotypes were handled as single units for association and clustering because linkage in the cohort was strong. Typing coverage varied by locus: about 620-640 donors for A, B, C, DRB1 and DQB1; roughly 500 for DQA1; some 610 for DPA1; around 490 for DPB1. The study aimed to test whether signatures of past pathogen exposure could be identified by cataloging public T cell receptors. Summary of the overall study and its limitations: For the cohort, immune exposure information was limited to CMV serostatus. In a later analysis, several top co-occurrence clusters were reported to appear linked to parvovirus B19, influenza, CMV and Epstein-Barr virus. Only TCR beta chains were sequenced in this cohort, and the absence of alpha or paired-chain data limited detectable features. A later genetic analysis reported fewer N-insertions in productive TCRs among donors in an Asian-associated ancestry cluster than the roughly 670-donor mean. Most TCR sequences were observed very rarely across donors, whereas some public TCRs were present in many individuals. A cluster of highly shared sequence variants was judged likely to represent a technical artifact of the sequencing pipeline. When HLA alleles, especially DR and DQ, strongly co-occurred, TCR associations were difficult to assign to individual alleles. Correlated functional status among segregating V segments might reflect linkage disequilibrium, but an unknown experimental factor could not be ruled out. Some IMGT-functional V segments, including TRBV6-2 and TRBV6-3, could not be distinguished by the 87-base-pair reads and were therefore excluded. The classifier was reported to diagnose cytomegalovirus status with high specificity and sensitivity in both the original cohort and the validation cohort. A later analysis found that TCR association rates varied across HLA loci, with DRB1 alleles showing the most associated TCRs and HLA-C alleles the fewest. A further reported finding was that TCR beta sequences accurately predicted the HLA-A and HLA-B alleles for most subjects in the first cohort. A few of the identified cytomegalovirus-associated TCR beta chains were confirmed in vitro to be specific for cytomegalovirus antigens. It was suggested by the authors that the approach could potentially be generalized to other disease states and immunological phenotypes. A later genetic analysis associated a missense DCLRE1C variant with V-gene and J-gene trimming of TCR beta chains, and an independent cohort replicated the association. An earlier analysis of around 600 of the donors showed that most TCR beta V segments appeared in productive rearrangements either about 90% or about 30% of the time, which broadly matched IMGT annotations. In a later analysis, most CMV-associated TCR beta chains were found to appear HLA-restricted, with HLA associations seemingly driven largely by CMV exposure. A later analysis found that HLA-associated TCR beta chains were more clonally expanded and had lower generation probabilities than equally common non-associated chains. The earlier analysis of 450 to 700 of the donors excluded approximately 17 rarely observed V segments, including chromosome 9 orphons, because counts were too low. Because HLA typing was missing for some donors at each locus, association tests included only the typed subset. In a later analysis, some 18,000 TCR beta sequences were associated with specific HLA alleles at a false discovery rate of 0.05. The study gave a list of under 200 TCR beta chains associated with cytomegalovirus. The presence/absence analyses assumed that sequencing depth was roughly uniform across donors, and that assumption may not be true.

In total, roughly 670 healthy bone marrow donors made up the cohort. At the time of sampling, all cohort members were nominally healthy, though unrecorded immune exposures were likely present. The donor tested CMV seronegative, placing the donor among the approximately 360 seronegative members of the cohort. Each donor provided a peripheral blood sample, and peripheral blood mononuclear cells were used for TCR beta sequencing. The Qiagen DNeasy Blood Extraction Kit was used to extract genomic DNA from the blood cell samples. Notes on this clone: What this receptor recognizes is not known. Base qualities are missing; no much larger clone stands one base away.

Library creation used the immunoSEQ multiplex PCR assay. For the multiplex PCR, a mixture combining 60 forward primers for TCR Vbeta segments and 13 reverse primers for TCR Jbeta segments was used. A multiplex PCR assay on genomic DNA amplified the CDR3 region of rearranged TCR beta genes. The amplified TCR beta libraries were sequenced on the Illumina HiSeq System as 87-base-pair reads. Per the original workflow: A later analysis tallied around 87 million unique TCR beta chains across the 666 repertoires, and approximately 12 million of those chains were shared by two or more donors. A nearest-neighbor algorithm error-corrected the raw reads and collapsed the reads into unique sequences, merging closely related sequences to remove PCR and sequencing errors. CDR3 sequences were aligned to IMGT reference sequences to assign V, D and J gene segments. Each retained sequence needed at least a six-nucleotide match to both a V gene segment and a J gene segment. Rearrangements were classified as productive when the CDR3 lacked stop codons and remained in frame with V and J, and all other rearrangements were classified as non-productive. CDR3 was defined according to IMGT convention as the region running from the second conserved V-encoded cysteine to the conserved J-encoded phenylalanine. The earlier analysis of about 640 of the donors excluded any sequence lacking an unambiguous match to a single V gene segment. In an earlier analysis of roughly 600 of the donors, a V segment was called functional when productive rearrangements were above 56.7%, and segregating when the standard deviation between donors exceeded 5%. A statistical classification framework was developed to diagnose cytomegalovirus status using the catalog of TCR beta chain sequences. In a later analysis, V and J genes were assigned by comparing TCR nucleotide sequences against IMGT/GENE-DB human TR gene sequences. A later analysis assigned CDR3 sequences and most-parsimonious VDJ recombination scenarios with the TCRdist pipeline. In a later analysis, every TCR beta chain was defined by the combination of its CDR3 amino acid sequence and its V-gene family, and reads without a unique V-gene family were dropped. In a later analysis, approximately 590 highly shared, low-generation-probability nucleotide sequences were removed to address suspected cross-contamination and a sequencing artifact. In a later analysis, a clonal expansion index was calculated for each public chain from normalized within-repertoire ranks of inferred template counts. In a later analysis, generation probabilities were computed with a VDJ recombination model fitted to out-of-frame rearrangements, and the resulting probabilities were checked against IGoR. In a later analysis, TCR-TCR, TCR-HLA and TCR-CMV co-occurrence was scored with hypergeometric tests, and a repertoire-size bias correction was applied to TCR pairs. To estimate false discovery rates, a later analysis permuted the HLA or CMV assignments 20 times. In a later analysis, co-occurring TCRs were grouped with DBSCAN, and TCRdist sequence similarity was added when clustering was performed within HLA-allele-positive subsets. Repertoires with fewer than 30,000 or more than 120,000 public chains, plus five repertoires with anomalous nucleotide sharing, were excluded from co-occurrence clustering. As stored in TCRdb, this immuneACCESS dataset retains in-frame rearrangements with V and J assigned. A fraction of the clones does not appear; measured against another copy, unresolved V genes explain less than half of the discrepancy, and the remainder lacks a known reason. The V and J calls and clone size are taken from that table; D and trimming were inferred from the DNA. The sample table records some 56,000 clones; about four fifths of these occur just once. The ten top clones hold roughly 4% of the sample.

Sequences MGHRA (CDR1) and YSYEKL (CDR2) are obtained from the germline V gene. Its CDR3 holds 15 amino acids, cysteine through phenylalanine. Of all the DNA, just the CDR3 is kept, 45 bases in frame from base 1. V is pared back by 5 bases and J by 2 bases, with 16 bases lying between the germline termini. Specimen: PBMCs. The sequence was collected from a woman aged 40 to 50 in good health and CMV-seronegative. The sequence links TRBV4-1 to TRBJ2-7; matching of 7 bases hints at TRBD2 as the D gene. The CDR3 here reads CASSSRDGGPYEQYF. The DNA is TGCGCCAGCAGCTCGAGGGACGGGGGGCCCTACGAGCAGTACTTC.